This T cell receptor (beta chain) derives from a study of OX40 agonist ivuxolimab in advanced cancers. Study context: Aged 23 to 79 with a mean of approximately 60 years, they were approximately 80% male.

In germline, CDR1 is SGHVS, CDR2 FNYEAQ. The CDR3 totals 18 residues. Trimming cost V 1 base and J 0 bases, with 17 bases left between them. Clones were sequenced by immunoSEQ multiplex PCR, and TCRdb holds only the in-frame ones, with some missing. The data show approximately 110,000 clones, with roughly 90% seen just once and 0.8% to 1% held by the top ten. The chain carries TRBV7-6 and TRBJ2-3, with D perhaps given as TRBD1 or TRBD2 (6 bases each). The sequenced sample was CD4+ or CD8+ T cells sorted from blood, obtained in a trial of the OX40 agonist ivuxolimab. The receptor was derived from an adult with an advanced solid tumor such as melanoma, head and neck, liver or kidney cancer. The CDR3 DNA is TGTGCCAGCAGCTTAGGCCTTAGCTCGGGGGCTAGCACAGATACGCAGTATTTT. This encodes CASSLGLSSGASTDTQYF.